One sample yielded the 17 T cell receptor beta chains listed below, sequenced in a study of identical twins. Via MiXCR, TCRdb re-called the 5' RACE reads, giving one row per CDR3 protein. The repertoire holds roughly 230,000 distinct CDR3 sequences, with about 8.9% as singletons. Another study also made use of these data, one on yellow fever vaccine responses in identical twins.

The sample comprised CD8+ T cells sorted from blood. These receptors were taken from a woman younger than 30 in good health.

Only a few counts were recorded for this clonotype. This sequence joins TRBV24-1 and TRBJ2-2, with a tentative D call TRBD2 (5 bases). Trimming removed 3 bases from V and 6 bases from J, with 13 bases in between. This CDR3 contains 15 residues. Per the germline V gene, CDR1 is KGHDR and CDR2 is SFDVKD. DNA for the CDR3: TGTGCCACCAGTGATCTTAAGGGAGCCCCCGGGGAGCTGTTTTTT. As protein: CATSDLKGAPGELFF.

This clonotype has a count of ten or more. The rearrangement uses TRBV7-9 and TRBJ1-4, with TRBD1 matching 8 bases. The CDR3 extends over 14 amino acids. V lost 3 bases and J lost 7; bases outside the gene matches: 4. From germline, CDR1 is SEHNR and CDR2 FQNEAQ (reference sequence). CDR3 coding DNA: TGTGCCAGCAGCTTGGAGACAGGGGCTGAAAAACTGTTTTTT. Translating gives CASSLETGAEKLFF.

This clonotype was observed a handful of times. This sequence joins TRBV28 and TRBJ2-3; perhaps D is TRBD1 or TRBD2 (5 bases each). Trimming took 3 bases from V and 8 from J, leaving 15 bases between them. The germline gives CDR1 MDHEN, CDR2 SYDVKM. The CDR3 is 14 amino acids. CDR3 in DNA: TGTGCCAGCAGTTTGGGGCAGGGAGAGATTACGCAGTATTTT. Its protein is CASSLGQGEITQYF.

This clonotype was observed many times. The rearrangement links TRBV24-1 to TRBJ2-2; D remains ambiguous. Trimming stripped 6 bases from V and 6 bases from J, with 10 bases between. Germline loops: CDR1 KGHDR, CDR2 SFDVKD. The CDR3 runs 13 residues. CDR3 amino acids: CATSLPPPGELFF. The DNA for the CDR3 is TGTGCCACCAGTTTACCTCCCCCCGGGGAGCTGTTTTTT.

The DNA of the CDR3 is TGCGCCAGCAGTCAATGCCTATCGGGATCCTCGGACTCCTACGAGCAGTACTTC. Protein sequence: CASSQCLSGSSDSYEQYF. This rearrangement joins TRBV23-1 to TRBJ2-7; tentative D call: TRBD2 (5 bases). TRBV23-1 is filed as an ORF, its function uncertain. The germline V and J ends were trimmed by 1 base and 0 bases, with 19 bases remaining between them. This CDR3 comprises 18 residues.

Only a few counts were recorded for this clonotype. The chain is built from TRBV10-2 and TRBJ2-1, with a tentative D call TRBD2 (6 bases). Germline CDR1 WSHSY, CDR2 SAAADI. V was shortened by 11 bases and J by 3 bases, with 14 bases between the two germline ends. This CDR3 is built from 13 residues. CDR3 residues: CAARGGDYNEQFF. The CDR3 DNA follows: TGCGCCGCAAGGGGAGGAGACTACAATGAGCAGTTCTTC.

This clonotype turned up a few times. The CDR3 bases are TGCGCCAGCAGCTTGGCCCAGGCCACCTATCGCGGCACTGAAGCTTTCTTT. The encoded protein is CASSLAQATYRGTEAFF. V gene TRBV5-1 combines with J gene TRBJ1-1; D is unresolved. V was shortened by 0 bases and J by 4 bases, with 19 bases between the two germline ends. Germline V CDR1 and CDR2: SGHRS, YFSETQ. The CDR3 is made up of 17 amino acids.

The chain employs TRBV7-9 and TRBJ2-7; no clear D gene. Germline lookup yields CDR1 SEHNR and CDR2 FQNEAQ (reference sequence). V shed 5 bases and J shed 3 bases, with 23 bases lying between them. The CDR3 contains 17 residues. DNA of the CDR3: TGTGCCAGCAGCCCCGAAAAACATCTCTCCCCGGGCTACGAGCAGTACTTC. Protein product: CASSPEKHLSPGYEQYF.

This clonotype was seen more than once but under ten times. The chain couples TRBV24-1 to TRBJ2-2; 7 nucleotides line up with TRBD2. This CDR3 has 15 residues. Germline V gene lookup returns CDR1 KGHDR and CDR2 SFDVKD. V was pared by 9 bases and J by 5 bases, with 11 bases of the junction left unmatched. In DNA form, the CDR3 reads TGTGCCACCCTCGAGCGGGATTCGACAACCGGGGAGCTGTTTTTT. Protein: CATLERDSTTGELFF.

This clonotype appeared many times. The CDR3 protein is CASSESASGSLEQYF. CDR3 nucleotides: TGCGCCAGCAGTGAGTCGGCTAGCGGGAGTCTGGAGCAGTACTTC. The rearrangement uses TRBV10-2 and TRBJ2-7; TRBD2 matches at 10 bases. With 0 bases clipped from V and 7 bases from J, the junction kept 6 bases outside the gene matches. Germline V gene lookup returns CDR1 WSHSY and CDR2 SAAADI. The CDR3 is made up of 15 amino acids.

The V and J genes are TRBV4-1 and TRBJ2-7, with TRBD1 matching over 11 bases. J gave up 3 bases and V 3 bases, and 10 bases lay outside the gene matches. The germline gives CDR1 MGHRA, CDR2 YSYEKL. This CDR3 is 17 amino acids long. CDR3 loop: CASSHETPGQGVYEQYF. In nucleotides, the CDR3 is TGCGCCAGCAGCCACGAGACCCCGGGACAGGGGGTCTACGAGCAGTACTTC.

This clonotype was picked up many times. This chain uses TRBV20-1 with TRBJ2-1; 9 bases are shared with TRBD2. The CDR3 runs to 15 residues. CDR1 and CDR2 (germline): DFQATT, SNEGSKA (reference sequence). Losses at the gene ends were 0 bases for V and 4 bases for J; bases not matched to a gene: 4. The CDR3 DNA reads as TGCAGTGCTAGAGACTCTAGCGGGATTTACAATGAGCAGTTCTTC. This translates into CSARDSSGIYNEQFF.

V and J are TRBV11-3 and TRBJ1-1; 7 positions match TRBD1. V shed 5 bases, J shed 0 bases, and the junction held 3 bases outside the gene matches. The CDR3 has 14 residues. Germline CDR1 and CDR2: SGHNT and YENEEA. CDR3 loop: CASSMTGLNTEAFF. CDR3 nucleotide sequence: TGTGCCAGCAGCATGACAGGGCTGAACACTGAAGCTTTCTTT.

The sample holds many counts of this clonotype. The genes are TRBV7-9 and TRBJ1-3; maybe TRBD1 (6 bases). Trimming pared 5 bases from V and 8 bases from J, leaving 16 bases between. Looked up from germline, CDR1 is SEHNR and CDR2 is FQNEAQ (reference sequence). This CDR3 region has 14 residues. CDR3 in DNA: TGTGCCAGCAGCGGCCGGGACACTCCGGACACCATATATTTT. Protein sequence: CASSGRDTPDTIYF.

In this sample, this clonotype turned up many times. The CDR3 reads CASSLDRRSIAGLQETQYF. The CDR3, as DNA: TGTGCCAGCAGCTTAGACCGCCGCTCTATAGCGGGGTTGCAAGAGACCCAGTACTTC. The rearrangement uses TRBV7-8 and TRBJ2-5, with 8 bases fitting TRBD2. The V and J ends lost 1 base and 2 bases, in that order; junction bases with no gene match: 15. The CDR3 consists of 19 residues. Germline V gene sequence: CDR1 SGHVS, CDR2 FQNEAQ.

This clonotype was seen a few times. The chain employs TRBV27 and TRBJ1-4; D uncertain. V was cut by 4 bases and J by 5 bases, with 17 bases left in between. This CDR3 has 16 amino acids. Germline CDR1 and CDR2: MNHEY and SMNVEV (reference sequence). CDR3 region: CASSSSVWTVNEKLFF. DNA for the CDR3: TGTGCCAGCAGTTCGTCGGTTTGGACGGTCAATGAAAAACTGTTTTTT.

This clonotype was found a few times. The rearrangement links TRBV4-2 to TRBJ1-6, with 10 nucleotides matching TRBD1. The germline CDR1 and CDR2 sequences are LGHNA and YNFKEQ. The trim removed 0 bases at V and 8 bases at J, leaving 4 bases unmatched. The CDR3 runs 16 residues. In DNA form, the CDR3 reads TGTGCCAGCAGCCAAGAAATTGGGACAGGGGATTCACCCCTCCACTTT. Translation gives CASSQEIGTGDSPLHF.